This T cell receptor (beta chain) was observed in a study of blood T cell repertoires in COVID-19. Produced via immunoSEQ multiplex PCR; TCRdb's table is partial and in-frame only. The sample has around 300,000 clones; roughly 90% are singletons. J lost 7 bases, V lost 6 bases, and 9 bases had no gene match. Germline CDR1 and CDR2: SNHLY and FYNNEI. This CDR3 has 13 amino acids. The chain has TRBV2 and TRBJ2-7; 7 bases agree with TRBD1. This TCR came from a woman aged 70-85 years with COVID-19, enrolled during active disease. Sequencing input: peripheral blood. The CDR3 protein is CASSPTTGMEQYF. CDR3 nucleotides: TGTGCCAGCAGCCCGACGACAGGGATGGAGCAGTACTTC. Full variable domain (rest looked up from reference TRBV2 and TRBJ2-7): EPEVTQTPSHQVTQMGQEVILRCVPISNHLYFYWYRQILGQKVEFLVSFYNNEISEKSEIFDDQFSVERPDGSNFTLKIRSTKLEDSAMYFCASSPTTGMEQYFGPGTRLTVT.